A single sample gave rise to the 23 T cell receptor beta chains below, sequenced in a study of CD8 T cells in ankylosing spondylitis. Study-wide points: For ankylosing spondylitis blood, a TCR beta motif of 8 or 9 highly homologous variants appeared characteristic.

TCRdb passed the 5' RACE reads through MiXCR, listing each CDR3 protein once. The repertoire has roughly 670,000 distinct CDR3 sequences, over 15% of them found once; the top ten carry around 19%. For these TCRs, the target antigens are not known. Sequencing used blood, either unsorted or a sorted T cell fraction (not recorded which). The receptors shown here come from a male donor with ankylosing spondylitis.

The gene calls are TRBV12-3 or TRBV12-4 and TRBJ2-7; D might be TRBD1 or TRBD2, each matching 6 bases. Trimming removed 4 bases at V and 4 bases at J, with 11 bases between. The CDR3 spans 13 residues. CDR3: CASSSPGAYEQYF. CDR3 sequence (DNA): TGTGCCAGCAGTTCGCCGGGGGCGTACGAGCAGTACTTC.

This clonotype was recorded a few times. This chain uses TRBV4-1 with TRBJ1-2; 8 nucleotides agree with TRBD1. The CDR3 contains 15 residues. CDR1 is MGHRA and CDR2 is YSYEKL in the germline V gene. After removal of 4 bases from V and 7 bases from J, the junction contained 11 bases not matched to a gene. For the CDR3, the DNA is TGCGCCAGCAGCCCCGAAGGACAGGGTTTGAGTGGCTACACCTTC. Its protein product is CASSPEGQGLSGYTF.

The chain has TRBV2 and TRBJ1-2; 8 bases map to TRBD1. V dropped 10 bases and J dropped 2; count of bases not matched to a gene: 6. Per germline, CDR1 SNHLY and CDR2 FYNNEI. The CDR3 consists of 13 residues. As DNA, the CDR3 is TGTGCCACCGAAGGACAGGGAAACTATGGCTACACCTTC. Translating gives CATEGQGNYGYTF. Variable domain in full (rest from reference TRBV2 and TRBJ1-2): EPEVTQTPSHQVTQMGQEVILRCVPISNHLYFYWYRQILGQKVEFLVSFYNNEISEKSEIFDDQFSVERPDGSNFTLKIRSTKLEDSAMYFCATEGQGNYGYTFGSGTRLTVV.

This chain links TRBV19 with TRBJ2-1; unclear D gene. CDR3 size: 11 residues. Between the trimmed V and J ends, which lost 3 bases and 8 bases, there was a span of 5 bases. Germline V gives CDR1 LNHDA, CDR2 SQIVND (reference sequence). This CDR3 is CASSIWDEQFF. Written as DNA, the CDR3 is TGTGCCAGTAGTATCTGGGATGAGCAGTTCTTC.

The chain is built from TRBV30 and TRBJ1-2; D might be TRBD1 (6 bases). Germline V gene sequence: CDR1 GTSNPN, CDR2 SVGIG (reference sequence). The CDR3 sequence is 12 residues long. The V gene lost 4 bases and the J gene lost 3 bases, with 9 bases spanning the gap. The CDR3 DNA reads TGTGCCTGGAACGGGGGCGACTATGGCTACACCTTC. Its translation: CAWNGGDYGYTF.

CDR3 nucleotides: TGTGCCATCAGGATAGCGGGATTGGGAGAGCAGTACTTC. Its translation is CAIRIAGLGEQYF. This chain connects TRBV10-3 to TRBJ2-7; 8 nucleotides match TRBD2. Germline V lookup: CDR1 ENHRY, CDR2 SYGVKD. The CDR3 length is 13 residues. Losses at the gene ends were 6 bases for V and 7 bases for J; bases not matched to a gene: 8.

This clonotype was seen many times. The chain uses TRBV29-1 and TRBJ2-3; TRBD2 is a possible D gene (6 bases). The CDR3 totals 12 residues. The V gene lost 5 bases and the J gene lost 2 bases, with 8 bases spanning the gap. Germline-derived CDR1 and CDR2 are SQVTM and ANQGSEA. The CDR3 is CSVSSDTDTQYF. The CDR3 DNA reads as TGCAGCGTTTCTAGCGACACAGATACGCAGTATTTT.

Written as DNA, the CDR3 is TGTGCCAGCAGCCCAGCCGACAGAGTTTACGAGCAGTACTTC. Its translation is CASSPADRVYEQYF. V is TRBV7-9 and J is TRBJ2-7; tentative D call: TRBD1 (5 bases). From germline, CDR1 is SEHNR and CDR2 FQNEAQ (reference sequence). This CDR3 is built from 14 residues. V gave up 5 bases and J gave up 4 bases, with 15 bases separating them.

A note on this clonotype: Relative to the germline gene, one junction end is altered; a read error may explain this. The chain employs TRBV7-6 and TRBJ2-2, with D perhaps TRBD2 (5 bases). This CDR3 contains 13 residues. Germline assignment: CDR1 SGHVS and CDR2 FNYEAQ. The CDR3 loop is CASSPQGTGELSF. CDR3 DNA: TGTGCCAGCAGCCCCCAAGGCACCGGGGAGCTGTCTTTT.

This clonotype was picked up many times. The CDR3 DNA reads as TGTGCCAGCAGCGCCACTGGAGACAGGGTCCTCTCTGGAAACACCATATATTTT. Protein: CASSATGDRVLSGNTIYF. The V gene is TRBV9, the J gene TRBJ1-3; 7 bases align to TRBD1. Germline assignment: CDR1 SGDLS and CDR2 YYNGEE. V lost 3 bases, J lost 0 bases, and 12 bases stayed unmatched. The CDR3 totals 18 residues.

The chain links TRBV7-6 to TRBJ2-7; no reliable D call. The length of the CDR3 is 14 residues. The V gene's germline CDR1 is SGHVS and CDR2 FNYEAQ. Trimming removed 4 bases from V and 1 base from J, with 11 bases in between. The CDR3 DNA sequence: TGTGCCAGCAGCTCGGCGTTAGAGTCCTACGAGCAGTACTTC. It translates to CASSSALESYEQYF.

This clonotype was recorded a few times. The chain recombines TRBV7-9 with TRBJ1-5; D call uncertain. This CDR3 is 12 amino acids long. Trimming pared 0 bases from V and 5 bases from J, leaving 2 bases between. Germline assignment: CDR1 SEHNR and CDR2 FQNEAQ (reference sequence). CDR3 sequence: CASSLADQPQHF. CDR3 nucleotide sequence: TGTGCCAGCAGCTTAGCGGATCAGCCCCAGCATTTT.

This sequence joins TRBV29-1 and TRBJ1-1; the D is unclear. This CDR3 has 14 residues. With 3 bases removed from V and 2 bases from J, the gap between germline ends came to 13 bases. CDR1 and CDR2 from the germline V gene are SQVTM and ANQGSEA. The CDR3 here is CSVDGRSLNTEAFF. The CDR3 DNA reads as TGCAGCGTTGACGGCAGGTCCCTCAACACTGAAGCTTTCTTT.

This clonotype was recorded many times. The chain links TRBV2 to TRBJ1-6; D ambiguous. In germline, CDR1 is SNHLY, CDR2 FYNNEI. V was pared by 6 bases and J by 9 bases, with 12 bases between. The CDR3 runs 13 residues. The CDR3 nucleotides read TGTGCCAGCAGCCCACCCGGGAGTTCACCCCTCCACTTT. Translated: CASSPPGSSPLHF.

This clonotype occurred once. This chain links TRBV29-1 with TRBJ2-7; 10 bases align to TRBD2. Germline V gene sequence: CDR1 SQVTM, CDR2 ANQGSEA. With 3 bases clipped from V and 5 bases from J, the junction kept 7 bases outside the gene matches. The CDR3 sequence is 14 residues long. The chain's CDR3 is CSVDGLAGVDEQYF. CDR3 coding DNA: TGCAGCGTTGATGGTCTAGCGGGAGTTGACGAGCAGTACTTC.

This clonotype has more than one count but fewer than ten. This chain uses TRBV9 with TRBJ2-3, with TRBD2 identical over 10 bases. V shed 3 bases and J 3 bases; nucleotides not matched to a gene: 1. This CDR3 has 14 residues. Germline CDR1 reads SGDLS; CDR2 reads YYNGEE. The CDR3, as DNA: TGTGCCAGCAGCGCTAGCGGGAGAACAGATACGCAGTATTTT. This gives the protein CASSASGRTDTQYF.

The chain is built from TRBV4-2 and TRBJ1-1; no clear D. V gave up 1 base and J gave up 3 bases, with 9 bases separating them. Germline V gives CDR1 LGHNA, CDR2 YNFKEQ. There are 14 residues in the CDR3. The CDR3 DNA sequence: TGTGCCAGCAGCCAAGTCTCGCAGGACACTGAAGCTTTCTTT. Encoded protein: CASSQVSQDTEAFF.

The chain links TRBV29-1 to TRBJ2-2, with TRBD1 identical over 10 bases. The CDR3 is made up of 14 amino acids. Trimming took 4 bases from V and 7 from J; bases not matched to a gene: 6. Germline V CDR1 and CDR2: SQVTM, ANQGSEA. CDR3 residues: CSVVGTGVNGELFF. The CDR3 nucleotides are TGCAGCGTTGTGGGGACAGGGGTGAACGGGGAGCTGTTTTTT.

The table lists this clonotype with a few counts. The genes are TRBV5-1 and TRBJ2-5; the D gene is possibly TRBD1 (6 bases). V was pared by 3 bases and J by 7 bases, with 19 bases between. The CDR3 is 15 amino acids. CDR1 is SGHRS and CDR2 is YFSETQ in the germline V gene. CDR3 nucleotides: TGCGCCAGCAGCTCCGTCAACCCACAGGGTTGGACCCAGTACTTC. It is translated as CASSSVNPQGWTQYF.

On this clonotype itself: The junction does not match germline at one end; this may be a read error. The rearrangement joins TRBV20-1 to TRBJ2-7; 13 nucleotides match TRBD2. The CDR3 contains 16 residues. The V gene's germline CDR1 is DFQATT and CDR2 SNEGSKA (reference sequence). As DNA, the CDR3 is TGCTGTGCAGGACTAGCGGGAGCTGGTTTTAGGTACGAGCAGTACTTC. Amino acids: CCAGLAGAGFRYEQYF.

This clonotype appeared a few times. The CDR3 reads CASSSQGGSYGYTF. The CDR3 nucleotides are TGTGCCAGCAGCTCGCAGGGTGGAAGCTATGGCTACACCTTC. V gene TRBV7-2 combines with J gene TRBJ1-2, with D maybe TRBD1 (5 bases). Germline CDR1 SGHTA, CDR2 FQGNSA. V was trimmed by 4 bases and J by 4 bases, leaving 13 bases between them. The CDR3 sequence is 14 residues long. The variable domain in full, with the rest retrieved from reference TRBV7-2 and TRBJ1-2, is GAGVSQSPSNKVTEKGKDVELRCDPISGHTALYWYRQSLGQGLEFLIYFQGNSAPDKSGLPSDRFSAERTGGSVSTLTIQRTQQEDSAVYLCASSSQGGSYGYTFGSGTRLTVV.

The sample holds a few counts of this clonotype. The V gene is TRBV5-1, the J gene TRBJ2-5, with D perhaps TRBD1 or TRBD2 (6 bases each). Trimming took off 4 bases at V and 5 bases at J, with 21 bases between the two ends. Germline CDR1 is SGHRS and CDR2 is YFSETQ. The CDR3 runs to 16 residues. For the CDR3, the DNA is TGCGCCAGCAGCCCCCTCTTAGGGGGGAAGGGTGAGACCCAGTACTTC. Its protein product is CASSPLLGGKGETQYF.

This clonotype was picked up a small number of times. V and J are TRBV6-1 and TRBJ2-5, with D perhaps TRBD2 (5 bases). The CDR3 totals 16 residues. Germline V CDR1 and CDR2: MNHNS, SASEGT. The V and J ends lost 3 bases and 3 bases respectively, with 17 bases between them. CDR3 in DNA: TGTGCCAGCAGTGACGCTGACTACCTTTCCAAAGAGACCCAGTACTTC. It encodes CASSDADYLSKETQYF.